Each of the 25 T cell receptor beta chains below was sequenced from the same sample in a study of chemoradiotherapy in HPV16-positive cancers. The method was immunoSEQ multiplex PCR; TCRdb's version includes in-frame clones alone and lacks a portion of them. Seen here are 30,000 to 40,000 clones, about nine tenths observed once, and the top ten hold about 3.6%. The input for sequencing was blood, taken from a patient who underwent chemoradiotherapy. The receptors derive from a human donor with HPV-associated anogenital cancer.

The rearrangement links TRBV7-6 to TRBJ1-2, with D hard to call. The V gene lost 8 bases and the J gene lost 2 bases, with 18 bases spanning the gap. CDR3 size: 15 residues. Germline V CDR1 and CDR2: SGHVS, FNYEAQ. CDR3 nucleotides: TGTGCCAGCGGCAAGTACAGCTCTAACAACTATGGCTACACCTTC. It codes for CASGKYSSNNYGYTF.

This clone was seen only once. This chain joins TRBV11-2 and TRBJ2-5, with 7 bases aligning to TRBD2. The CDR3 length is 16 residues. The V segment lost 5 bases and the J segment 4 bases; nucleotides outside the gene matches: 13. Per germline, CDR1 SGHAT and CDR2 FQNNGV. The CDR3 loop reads CASSAPGPPGGETQYF. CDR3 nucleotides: TGTGCCAGCAGCGCGCCGGGACCCCCGGGGGGAGAGACCCAGTACTTC.

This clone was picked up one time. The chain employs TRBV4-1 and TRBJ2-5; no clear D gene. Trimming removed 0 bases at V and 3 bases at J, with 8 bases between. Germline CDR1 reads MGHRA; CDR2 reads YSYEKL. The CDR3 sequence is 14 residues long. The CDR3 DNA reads TGCGCCAGCAGCCAAGACTCGAACAAAGAGACCCAGTACTTC. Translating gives CASSQDSNKETQYF.

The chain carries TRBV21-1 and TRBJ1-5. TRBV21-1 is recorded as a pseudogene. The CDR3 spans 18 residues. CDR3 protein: CASSKANSVHNSNQPQHF. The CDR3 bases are TGTGCCAGCAGCAAAGCTAACTCGGTACACAATAGCAATCAGCCCCAGCATTTT.

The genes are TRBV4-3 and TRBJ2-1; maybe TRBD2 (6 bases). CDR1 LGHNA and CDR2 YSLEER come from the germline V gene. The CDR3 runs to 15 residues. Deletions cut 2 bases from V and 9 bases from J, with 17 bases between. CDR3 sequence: CASSQRGPSVGEQFF. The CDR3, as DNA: TGCGCCAGCAGCCAAAGGGGCCCTAGCGTGGGTGAGCAGTTCTTC.

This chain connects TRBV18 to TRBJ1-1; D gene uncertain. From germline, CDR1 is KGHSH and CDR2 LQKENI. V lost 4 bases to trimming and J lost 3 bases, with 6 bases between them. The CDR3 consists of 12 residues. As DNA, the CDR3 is TGTGCCAGCTCACGGGTTGACACTGAAGCTTTCTTT. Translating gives CASSRVDTEAFF.

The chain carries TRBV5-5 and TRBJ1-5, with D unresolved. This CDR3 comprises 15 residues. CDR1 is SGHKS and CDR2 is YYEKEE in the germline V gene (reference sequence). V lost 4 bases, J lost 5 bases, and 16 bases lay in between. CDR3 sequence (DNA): TGTGCCAGCAGCCCCGGACCAAACCCCCATCAGCCCCAGCATTTT. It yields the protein CASSPGPNPHQPQHF.

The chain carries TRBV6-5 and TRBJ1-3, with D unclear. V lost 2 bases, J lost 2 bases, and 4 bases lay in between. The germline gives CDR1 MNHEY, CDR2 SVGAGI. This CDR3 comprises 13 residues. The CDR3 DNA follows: TGTGCCAGCAGTTACAGACCTGGAAACACCATATATTTT. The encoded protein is CASSYRPGNTIYF.

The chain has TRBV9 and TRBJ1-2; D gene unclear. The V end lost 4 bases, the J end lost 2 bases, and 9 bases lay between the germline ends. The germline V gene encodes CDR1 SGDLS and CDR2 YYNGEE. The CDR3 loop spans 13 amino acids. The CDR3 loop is CASSLSLNYGYTF. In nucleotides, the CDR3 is TGTGCCAGCAGCTTAAGTCTCAACTATGGCTACACCTTC.

The chain's CDR3 is CASSLANSGAQETQYF. The CDR3 DNA reads as TGCGCCAGCAGCTTGGCCAATAGCGGGGCGCAAGAGACCCAGTACTTC. The V gene is TRBV5-1, the J gene TRBJ2-5; TRBD2 matches at 8 bases. This CDR3 comprises 16 residues. The V and J ends lost 0 bases and 2 bases, in that order; junction bases with no gene match: 6. CDR1 and CDR2 from the germline V gene are SGHRS and YFSETQ.

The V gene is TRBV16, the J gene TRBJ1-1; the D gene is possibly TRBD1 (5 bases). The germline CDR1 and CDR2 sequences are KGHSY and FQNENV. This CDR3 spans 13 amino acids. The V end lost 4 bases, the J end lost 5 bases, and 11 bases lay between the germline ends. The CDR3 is CASSPSGRTEAFF. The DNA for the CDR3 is TGTGCCAGCAGCCCCTCAGGGAGGACTGAAGCTTTCTTT.

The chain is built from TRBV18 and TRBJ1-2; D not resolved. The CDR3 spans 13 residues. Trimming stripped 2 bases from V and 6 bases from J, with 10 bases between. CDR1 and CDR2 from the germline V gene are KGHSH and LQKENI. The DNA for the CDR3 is TGTGCCAGCTCACCAGGGAAAAGTGATGGCTACACCTTC. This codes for CASSPGKSDGYTF.

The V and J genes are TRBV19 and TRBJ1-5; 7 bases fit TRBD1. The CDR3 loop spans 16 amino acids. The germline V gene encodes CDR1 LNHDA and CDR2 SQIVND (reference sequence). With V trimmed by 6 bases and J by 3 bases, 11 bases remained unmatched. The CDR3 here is CASRPQGNLNNQPQHF. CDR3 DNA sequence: TGTGCCAGTAGACCACAGGGGAATCTGAACAATCAGCCCCAGCATTTT.

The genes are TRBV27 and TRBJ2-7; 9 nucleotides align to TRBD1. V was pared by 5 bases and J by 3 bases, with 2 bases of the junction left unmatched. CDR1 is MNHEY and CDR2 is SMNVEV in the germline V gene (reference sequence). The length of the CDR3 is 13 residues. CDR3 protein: CASSTGQGYEQYF. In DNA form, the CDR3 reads TGTGCCAGCAGTACGGGACAGGGCTACGAGCAGTACTTC.

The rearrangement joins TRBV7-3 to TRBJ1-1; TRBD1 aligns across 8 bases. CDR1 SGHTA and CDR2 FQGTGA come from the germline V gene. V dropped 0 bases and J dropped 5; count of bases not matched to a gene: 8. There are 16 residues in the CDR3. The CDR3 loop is CASSLTQDRGWTEAFF. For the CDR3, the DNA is TGTGCCAGCAGCTTAACCCAAGACAGGGGTTGGACTGAAGCTTTCTTT. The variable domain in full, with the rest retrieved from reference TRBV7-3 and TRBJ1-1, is GAGVSQTPSNKVTEKGKYVELRCDPISGHTALYWYRQSLGQGPEFLIYFQGTGAADDSGLPNDRFFAVRPEGSVSTLKIQRTERGDSAVYLCASSLTQDRGWTEAFFGQGTRLTVV.

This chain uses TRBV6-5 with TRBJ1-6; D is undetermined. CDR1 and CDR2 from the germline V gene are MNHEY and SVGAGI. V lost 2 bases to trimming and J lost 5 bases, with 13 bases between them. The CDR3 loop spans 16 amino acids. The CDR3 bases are TGTGCCAGCAGTTACGGGTCAACCAAGAATAATTCACCCCTCCACTTT. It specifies CASSYGSTKNNSPLHF.

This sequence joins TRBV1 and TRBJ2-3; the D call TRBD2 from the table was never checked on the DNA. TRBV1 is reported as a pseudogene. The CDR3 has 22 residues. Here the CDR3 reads CTSSQVHPRLAGGPSGLDTQYF. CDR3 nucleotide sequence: TGCACCAGCAGCCAAGTCCATCCACGACTAGCGGGGGGTCCGTCGGGTTTGGATACGCAGTATTTT.

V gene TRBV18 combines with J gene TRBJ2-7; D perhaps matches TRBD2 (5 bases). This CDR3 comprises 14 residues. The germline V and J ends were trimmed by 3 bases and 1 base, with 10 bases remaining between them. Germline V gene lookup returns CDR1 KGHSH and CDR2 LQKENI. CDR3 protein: CASSPPGGSYEQYF. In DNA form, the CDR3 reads TGTGCCAGCTCACCCCCCGGAGGATCCTACGAGCAGTACTTC.

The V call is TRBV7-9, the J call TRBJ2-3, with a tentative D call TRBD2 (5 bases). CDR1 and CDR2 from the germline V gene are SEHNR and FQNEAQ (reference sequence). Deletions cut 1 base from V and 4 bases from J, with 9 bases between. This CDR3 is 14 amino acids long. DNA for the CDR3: TGTGCCAGCAGCTTAGTCGCCGGGGCAGATACGCAGTATTTT. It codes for CASSLVAGADTQYF.

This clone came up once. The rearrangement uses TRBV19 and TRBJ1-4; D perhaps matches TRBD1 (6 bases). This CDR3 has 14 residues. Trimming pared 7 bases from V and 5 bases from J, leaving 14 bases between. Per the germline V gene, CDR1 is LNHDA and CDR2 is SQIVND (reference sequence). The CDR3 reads CASTTDRRNEKLFF. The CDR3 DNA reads TGTGCCAGTACCACGGACAGAAGGAATGAAAAACTGTTTTTT.

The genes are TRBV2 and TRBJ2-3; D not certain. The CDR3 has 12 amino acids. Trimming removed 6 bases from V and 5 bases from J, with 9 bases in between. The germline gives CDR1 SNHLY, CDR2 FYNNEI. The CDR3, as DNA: TGTGCCAGCAGGGCCGCCCTAGATACGCAGTATTTT. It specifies CASRAALDTQYF. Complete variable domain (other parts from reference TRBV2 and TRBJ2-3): EPEVTQTPSHQVTQMGQEVILRCVPISNHLYFYWYRQILGQKVEFLVSFYNNEISEKSEIFDDQFSVERPDGSNFTLKIRSTKLEDSAMYFCASRAALDTQYFGPGTRLTVL.

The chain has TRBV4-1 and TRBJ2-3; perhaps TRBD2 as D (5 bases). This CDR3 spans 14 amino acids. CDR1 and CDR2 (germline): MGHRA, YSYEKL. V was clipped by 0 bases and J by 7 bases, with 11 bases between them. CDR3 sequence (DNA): TGCGCCAGCAGCCAAGATCGGGGATCGCATACGCAGTATTTT. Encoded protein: CASSQDRGSHTQYF.

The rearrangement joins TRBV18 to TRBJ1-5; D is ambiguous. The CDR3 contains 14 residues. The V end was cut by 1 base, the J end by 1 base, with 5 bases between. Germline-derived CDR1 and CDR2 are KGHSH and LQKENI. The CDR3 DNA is TGTGCCAGCTCACCACTCGGGAGCAATCAGCCCCAGCATTTT. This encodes CASSPLGSNQPQHF.

CDR3 nucleotide sequence: TGTGCCAGCAGTTTTGAGTCAGATACGCAGTATTTT. Residues: CASSFESDTQYF. The rearrangement uses TRBV7-9 and TRBJ2-3; D gene uncertain. The CDR3 spans 12 residues. CDR1 SEHNR and CDR2 FQNEAQ come from the germline V gene (reference sequence). The V end lost 6 bases, the J end lost 4 bases, and 8 bases lay between the germline ends.

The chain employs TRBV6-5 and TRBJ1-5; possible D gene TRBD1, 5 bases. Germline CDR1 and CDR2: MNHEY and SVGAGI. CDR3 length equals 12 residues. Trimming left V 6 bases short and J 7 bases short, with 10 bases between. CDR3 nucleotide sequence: TGTGCCAGCAGGGGACCAGGGCAGCCCCAGCATTTT. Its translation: CASRGPGQPQHF.